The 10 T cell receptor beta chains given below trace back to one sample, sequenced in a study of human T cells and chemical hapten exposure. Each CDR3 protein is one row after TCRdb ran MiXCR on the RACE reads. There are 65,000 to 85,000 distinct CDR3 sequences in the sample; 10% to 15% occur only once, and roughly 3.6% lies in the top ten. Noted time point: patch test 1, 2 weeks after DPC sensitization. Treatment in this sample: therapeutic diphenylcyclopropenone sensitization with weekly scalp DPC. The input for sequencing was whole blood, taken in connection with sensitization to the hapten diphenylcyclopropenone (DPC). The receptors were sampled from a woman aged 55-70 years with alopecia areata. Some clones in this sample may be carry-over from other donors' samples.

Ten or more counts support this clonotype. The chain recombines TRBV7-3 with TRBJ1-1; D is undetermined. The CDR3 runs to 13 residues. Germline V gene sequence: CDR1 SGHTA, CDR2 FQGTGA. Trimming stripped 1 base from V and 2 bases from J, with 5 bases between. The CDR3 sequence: CASSLIENTEAFF. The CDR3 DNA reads TGTGCCAGCAGCTTAATAGAAAACACTGAAGCTTTCTTT.

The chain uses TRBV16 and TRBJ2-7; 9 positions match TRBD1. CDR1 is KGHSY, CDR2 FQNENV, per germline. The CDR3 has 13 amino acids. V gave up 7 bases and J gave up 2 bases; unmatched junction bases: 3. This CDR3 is CASKGTGTYEQYF. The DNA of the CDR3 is TGTGCCAGCAAAGGGACAGGGACCTACGAGCAGTACTTC.

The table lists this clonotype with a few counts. Here the CDR3 reads CASSPRGQPYEQYF. The CDR3 coding sequence is TGTGCCAGCAGCCCGAGAGGACAGCCTTACGAGCAGTACTTC. The chain joins TRBV7-9 to TRBJ2-7, with D possibly TRBD1 on 6 matching bases. Germline CDR1 and CDR2: SEHNR and FQNEAQ (reference sequence). This CDR3 has 14 residues. Deletions cut 5 bases from V and 4 bases from J, with 15 bases between. The full variable domain, its missing parts supplied by reference TRBV7-9 and TRBJ2-7, is DTGVSQNPRHKITKRGQNVTFRCDPISEHNRLYWYRQTLGQGPEFLTYFQNEAQLEKSRLLSDRFSAERPKGSFSTLEIQRTEQGDSAMYLCASSPRGQPYEQYFGPGTRLTVT.

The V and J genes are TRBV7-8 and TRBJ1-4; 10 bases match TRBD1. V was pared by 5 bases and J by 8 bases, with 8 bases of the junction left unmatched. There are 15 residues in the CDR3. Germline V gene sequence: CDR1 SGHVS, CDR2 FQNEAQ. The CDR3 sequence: CASSLTGGIGEKLFF. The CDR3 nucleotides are TGTGCCAGCAGCCTGACAGGGGGCATAGGGGAAAAACTGTTTTTT.

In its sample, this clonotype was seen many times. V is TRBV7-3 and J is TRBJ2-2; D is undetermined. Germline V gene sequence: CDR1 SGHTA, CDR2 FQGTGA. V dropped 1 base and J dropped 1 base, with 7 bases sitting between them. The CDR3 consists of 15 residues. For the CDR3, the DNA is TGTGCCAGCAGCTTAAAACAGCAGAACACCGGGGAGCTGTTTTTT. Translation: CASSLKQQNTGELFF.

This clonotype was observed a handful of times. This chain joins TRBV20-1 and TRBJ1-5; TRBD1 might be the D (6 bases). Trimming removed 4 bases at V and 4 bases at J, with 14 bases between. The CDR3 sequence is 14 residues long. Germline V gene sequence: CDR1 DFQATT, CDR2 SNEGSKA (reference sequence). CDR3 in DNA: TGCAGTGCTACAACAGGGCTGGGGAATCAGCCCCAGCATTTT. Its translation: CSATTGLGNQPQHF.

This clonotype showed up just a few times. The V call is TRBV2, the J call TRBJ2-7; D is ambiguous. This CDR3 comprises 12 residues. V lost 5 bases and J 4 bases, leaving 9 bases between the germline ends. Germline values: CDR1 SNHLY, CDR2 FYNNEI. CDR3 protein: CASSRLTYEQYF. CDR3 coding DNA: TGTGCCAGCAGTCGCCTAACGTACGAGCAGTACTTC.

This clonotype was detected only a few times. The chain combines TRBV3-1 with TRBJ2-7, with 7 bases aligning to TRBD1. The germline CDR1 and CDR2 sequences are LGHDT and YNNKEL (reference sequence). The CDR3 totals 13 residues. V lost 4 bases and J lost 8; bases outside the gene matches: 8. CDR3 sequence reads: CASSLGQAPKQYF. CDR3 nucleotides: TGTGCCAGCAGCCTTGGACAGGCACCCAAGCAGTACTTC.

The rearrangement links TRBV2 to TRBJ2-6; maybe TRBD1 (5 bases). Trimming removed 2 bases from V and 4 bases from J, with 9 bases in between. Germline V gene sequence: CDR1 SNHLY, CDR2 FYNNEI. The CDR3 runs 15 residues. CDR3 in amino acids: CASSERQSGANVLTF. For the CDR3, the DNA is TGTGCCAGCAGTGAACGACAGTCCGGGGCCAACGTCCTGACTTTC.

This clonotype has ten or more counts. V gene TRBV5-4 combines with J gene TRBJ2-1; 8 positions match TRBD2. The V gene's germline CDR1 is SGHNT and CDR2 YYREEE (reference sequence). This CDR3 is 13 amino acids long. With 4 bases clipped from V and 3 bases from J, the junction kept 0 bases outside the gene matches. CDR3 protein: CASSRGGYNEQFF. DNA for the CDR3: TGTGCCAGCAGCCGGGGGGGCTACAATGAGCAGTTCTTC. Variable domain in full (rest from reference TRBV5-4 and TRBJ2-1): ETGVTQSPTHLIKTRGQQVTLRCSSQSGHNTVSWYQQALGQGPQFIFQYYREEENGRGNFPPRFSGLQFPNYSSELNVNALELDDSALYLCASSRGGYNEQFFGPGTRLTVL.